One TCR beta chain is described in this entry. Its antigen is undetermined. The source of the sample is a study of blood T cells in healthy people across ages. Study-wide results and limits: Naive T cell percentage showed a strong correlation with TCR beta diversity. Long-lived donors carried more naive CD4+ cells and greater diversity than aged donors.

CDR1 SGHRS and CDR2 YFSETQ come from the germline V gene. Trimming removed 4 bases from V and 6 bases from J, with 18 bases in between. CDR3 size: 15 residues. The authors ran a second PCR of about 6 to 12 cycles using a sample-barcoded 5' primer and a J-beta primer mix. Each CDR3 protein gets one entry after TCRdb re-called the 5' RACE reads with MiXCR. The sample comprises hundreds of thousands of distinct CDR3 sequences, roughly two fifths of which are singletons, and about 32% rests with the top ten. The TCR was taken from a man aged 80 or over in good health. The V call is TRBV5-1, the J call TRBJ2-3; D could derive from TRBD1 or TRBD2 (5 bases each). The material sequenced was blood. Here the CDR3 reads CASSRDGASADTQYF. The CDR3 region has the DNA TGCGCCAGCAGCCGGGACGGGGCCTCTGCCGATACGCAGTATTTT.